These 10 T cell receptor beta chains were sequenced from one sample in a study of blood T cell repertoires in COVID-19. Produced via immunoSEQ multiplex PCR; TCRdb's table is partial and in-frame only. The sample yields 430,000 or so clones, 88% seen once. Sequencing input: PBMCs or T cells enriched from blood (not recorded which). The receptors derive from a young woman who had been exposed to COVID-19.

The CDR3 here is CASSLFDRCTEAFF. In DNA form, the CDR3 reads TGTGCCAGCAGCTTATTCGACAGGTGCACTGAAGCTTTCTTT. This sequence joins TRBV11-2 and TRBJ1-1; the D gene is possibly TRBD1 (6 bases). CDR1 and CDR2 from the germline V gene are SGHAT and FQNNGV. The CDR3 consists of 14 residues. V was clipped by 2 bases and J by 4 bases, with 11 bases between them.

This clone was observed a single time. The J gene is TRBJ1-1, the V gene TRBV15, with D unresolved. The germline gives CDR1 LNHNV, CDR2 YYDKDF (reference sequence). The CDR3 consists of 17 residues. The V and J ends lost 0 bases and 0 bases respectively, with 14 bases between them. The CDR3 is CATSRDGPLFLNTEAFF. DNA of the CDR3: TGTGCCACCAGCAGAGATGGGCCGCTGTTCTTGAACACTGAAGCTTTCTTT.

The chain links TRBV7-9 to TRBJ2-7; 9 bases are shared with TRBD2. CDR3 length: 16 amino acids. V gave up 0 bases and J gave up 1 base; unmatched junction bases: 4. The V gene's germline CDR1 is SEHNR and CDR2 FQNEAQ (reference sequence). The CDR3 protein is CASSLALAGLSYEQYF. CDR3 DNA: TGTGCCAGCAGCTTAGCCCTAGCGGGGCTATCCTACGAGCAGTACTTC. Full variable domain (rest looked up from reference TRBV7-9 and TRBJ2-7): DTGVSQNPRHKITKRGQNVTFRCDPISEHNRLYWYRQTLGQGPEFLTYFQNEAQLEKSRLLSDRFSAERPKGSFSTLEIQRTEQGDSAMYLCASSLALAGLSYEQYFGPGTRLTVT.

CDR3 residues: CASSRGGSYNEQFF. CDR3 DNA sequence: TGTGCTAGCTCCCGGGGGGGCTCCTACAATGAGCAGTTCTTC. The chain links TRBV7-7 to TRBJ2-1, with TRBD2 identical over 8 bases. Germline CDR1 is SSHAT and CDR2 is FNYEAQ (reference sequence). This CDR3 contains 14 residues.

CDR3 amino acids: CASSLAPIGVSGELFF. Here the CDR3 DNA reads TGCGCCAGCAGCTTGGCACCTATAGGGGTTTCCGGGGAGCTGTTTTTT. The V call is TRBV5-1, the J call TRBJ2-2; TRBD1 might be the D (5 bases). Germline V gene lookup returns CDR1 SGHRS and CDR2 YFSETQ. Trimming stripped 0 bases from V and 6 bases from J, with 15 bases between. The CDR3 totals 16 residues.

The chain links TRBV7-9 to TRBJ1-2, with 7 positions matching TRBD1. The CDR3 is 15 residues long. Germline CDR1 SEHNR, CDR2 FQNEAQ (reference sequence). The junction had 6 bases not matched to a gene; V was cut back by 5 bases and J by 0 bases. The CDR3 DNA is TGTGCCAGCAGCCCGGACAGGTTTTCTAACTATGGCTACACCTTC. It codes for CASSPDRFSNYGYTF. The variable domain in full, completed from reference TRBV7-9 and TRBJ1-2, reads DTGVSQNPRHKITKRGQNVTFRCDPISEHNRLYWYRQTLGQGPEFLTYFQNEAQLEKSRLLSDRFSAERPKGSFSTLEIQRTEQGDSAMYLCASSPDRFSNYGYTFGSGTRLTVV.

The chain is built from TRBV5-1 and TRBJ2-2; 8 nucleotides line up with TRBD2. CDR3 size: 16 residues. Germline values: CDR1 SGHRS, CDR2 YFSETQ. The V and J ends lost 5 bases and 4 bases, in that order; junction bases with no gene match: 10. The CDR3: CASRLTAGVSTGELFF. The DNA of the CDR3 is TGCGCCAGCAGATTAACAGCGGGAGTGAGCACCGGGGAGCTGTTTTTT.

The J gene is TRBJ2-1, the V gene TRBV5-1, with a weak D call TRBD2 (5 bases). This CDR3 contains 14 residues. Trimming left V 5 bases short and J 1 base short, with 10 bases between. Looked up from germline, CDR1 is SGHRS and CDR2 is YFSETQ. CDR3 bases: TGCGCCAGCAGGGACTCTGGGTCCTACAATGAGCAGTTCTTC. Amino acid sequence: CASRDSGSYNEQFF.

The CDR3 DNA reads TGCAGCGTGCCACTAGCGGGGAACACCGGGGAGCTGTTTTTT. Translation gives CSVPLAGNTGELFF. The V gene is TRBV29-1, the J gene TRBJ2-2; 9 bases align to TRBD2. Germline trimming cut 6 bases from V and 1 base from J; bases unmatched to any gene: 3. The CDR3 totals 14 residues. CDR1 is SQVTM, CDR2 ANQGSEA, per germline.

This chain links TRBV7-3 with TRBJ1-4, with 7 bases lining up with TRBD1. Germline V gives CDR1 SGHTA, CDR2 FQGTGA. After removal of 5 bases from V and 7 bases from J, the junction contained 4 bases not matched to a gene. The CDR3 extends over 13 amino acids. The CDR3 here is CASSLNRGEKLFF. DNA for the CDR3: TGTGCCAGCAGCCTCAACAGGGGTGAAAAACTGTTTTTT.